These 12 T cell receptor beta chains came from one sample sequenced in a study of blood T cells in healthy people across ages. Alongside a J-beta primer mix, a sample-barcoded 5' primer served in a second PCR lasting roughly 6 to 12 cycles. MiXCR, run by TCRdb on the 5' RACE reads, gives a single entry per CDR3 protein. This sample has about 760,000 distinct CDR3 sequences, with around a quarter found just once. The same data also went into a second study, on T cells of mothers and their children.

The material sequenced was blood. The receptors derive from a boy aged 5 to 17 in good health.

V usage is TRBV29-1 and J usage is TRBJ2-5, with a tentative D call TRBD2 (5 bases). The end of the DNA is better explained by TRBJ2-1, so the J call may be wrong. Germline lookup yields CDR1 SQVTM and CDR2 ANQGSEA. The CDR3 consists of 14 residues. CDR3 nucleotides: TGCAGCGTTGAAACGGGAACCGGGGATTTCGAGCAGTTCTTC. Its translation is CSVETGTGDFEQFF.

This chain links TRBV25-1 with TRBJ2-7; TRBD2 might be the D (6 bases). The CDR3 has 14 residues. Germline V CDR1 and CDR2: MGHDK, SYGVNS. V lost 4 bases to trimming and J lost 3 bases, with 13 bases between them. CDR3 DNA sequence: TGTGCCAGCAGTGTTGGAGGGGCCGGCTACGAGCAGTACTTC. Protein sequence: CASSVGGAGYEQYF.

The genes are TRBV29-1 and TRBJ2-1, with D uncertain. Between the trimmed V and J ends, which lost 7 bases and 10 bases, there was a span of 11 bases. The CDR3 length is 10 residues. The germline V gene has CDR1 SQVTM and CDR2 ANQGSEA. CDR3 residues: CSANQVEQFF. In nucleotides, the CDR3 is TGCAGCGCCAATCAGGTGGAGCAGTTCTTC.

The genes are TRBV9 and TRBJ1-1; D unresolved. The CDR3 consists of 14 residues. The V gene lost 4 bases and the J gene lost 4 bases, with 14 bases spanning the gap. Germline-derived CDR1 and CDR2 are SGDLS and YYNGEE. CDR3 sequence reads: CASSQRGRGTEAFF. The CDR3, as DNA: TGTGCCAGCAGCCAACGAGGGAGAGGCACTGAAGCTTTCTTT.

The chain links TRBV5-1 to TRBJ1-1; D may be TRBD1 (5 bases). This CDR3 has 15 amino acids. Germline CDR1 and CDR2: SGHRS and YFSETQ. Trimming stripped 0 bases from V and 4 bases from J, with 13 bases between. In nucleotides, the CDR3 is TGCGCCAGCAGCTTGGTGATTGGGGGGACCACTGAAGCTTTCTTT. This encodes CASSLVIGGTTEAFF.

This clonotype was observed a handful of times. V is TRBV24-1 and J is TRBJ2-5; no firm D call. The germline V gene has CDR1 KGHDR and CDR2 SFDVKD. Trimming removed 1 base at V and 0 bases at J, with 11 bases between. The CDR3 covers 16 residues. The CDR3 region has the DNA TGTGCCACCAGTGATTTCTCCCATCAGTACCAAGAGACCCAGTACTTC. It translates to CATSDFSHQYQETQYF.

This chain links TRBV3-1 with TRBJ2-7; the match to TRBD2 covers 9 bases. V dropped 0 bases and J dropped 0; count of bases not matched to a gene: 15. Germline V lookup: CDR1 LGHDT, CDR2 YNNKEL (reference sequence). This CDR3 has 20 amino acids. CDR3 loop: CASSQDLLAGSLRSSYEQYF. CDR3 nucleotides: TGTGCCAGCAGCCAAGATCTGCTAGCGGGGAGTCTCAGGAGCTCCTACGAGCAGTACTTC.

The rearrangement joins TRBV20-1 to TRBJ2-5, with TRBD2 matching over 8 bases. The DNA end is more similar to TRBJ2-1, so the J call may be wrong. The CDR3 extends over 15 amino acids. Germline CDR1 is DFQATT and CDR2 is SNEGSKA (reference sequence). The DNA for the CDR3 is TGCAGTGCTACTGAGCCGGGACTAGGTGTCAATGAGCAGTTCTTC. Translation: CSATEPGLGVNEQFF.

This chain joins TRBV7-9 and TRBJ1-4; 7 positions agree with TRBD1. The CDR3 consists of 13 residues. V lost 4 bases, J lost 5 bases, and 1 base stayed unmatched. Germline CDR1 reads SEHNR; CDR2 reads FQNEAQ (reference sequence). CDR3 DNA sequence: TGTGCCAGCAGCTCCAGGGGGAATGAAAAACTGTTTTTT. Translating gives CASSSRGNEKLFF.

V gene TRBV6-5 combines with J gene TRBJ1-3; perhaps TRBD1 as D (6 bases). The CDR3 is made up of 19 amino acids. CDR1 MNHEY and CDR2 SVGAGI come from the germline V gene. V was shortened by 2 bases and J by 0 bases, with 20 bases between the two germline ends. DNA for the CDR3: TGTGCCAGCAGTTACACCGGGAGGGGGTCAAATCTCTCTGGAAACACCATATATTTT. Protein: CASSYTGRGSNLSGNTIYF.

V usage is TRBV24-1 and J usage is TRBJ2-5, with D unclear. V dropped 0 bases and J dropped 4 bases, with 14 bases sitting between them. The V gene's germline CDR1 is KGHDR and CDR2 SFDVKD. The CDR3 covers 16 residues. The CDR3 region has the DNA TGTGCCACCAGTGATTTGCCCCTCTCCACGGGAGAGACCCAGTACTTC. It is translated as CATSDLPLSTGETQYF.

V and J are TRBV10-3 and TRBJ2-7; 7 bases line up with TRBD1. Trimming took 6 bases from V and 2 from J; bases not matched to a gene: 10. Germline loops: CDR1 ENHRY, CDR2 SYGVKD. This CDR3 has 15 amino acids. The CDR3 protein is CAISDIGTATYEQYF. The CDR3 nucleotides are TGTGCCATCAGCGATATCGGGACAGCAACCTACGAGCAGTACTTC.